These 24 T cell receptor beta chains were sequenced from one sample in a study of CD8 T cells in Susac syndrome. Random-hexamer reverse transcription was applied to about 0.5 to 1 ug RNA. TCRdb reprocessed the immunoSEQ multiplex PCR reads with MiXCR, giving one entry per CDR3 protein. The table includes some 110,000 distinct CDR3 sequences, just over 95% detected once. Specimen: CD4+ T cells from PBMCs. The origin of the receptors is a human donor with Susac syndrome.

This sequence joins TRBV11-2 and TRBJ2-1; possibly TRBD2 for D (6 bases). V gave up 0 bases and J gave up 12 bases, with 15 bases separating them. Germline-derived CDR1 and CDR2 are SGHAT and FQNNGV. The CDR3 loop spans 14 amino acids. The CDR3 bases are TGTGCCAGCAGCTTAGATCGGCGGGGAATGGGGCAGTTCTTC. It codes for CASSLDRRGMGQFF.

This chain joins TRBV12-3 or TRBV12-4 and TRBJ2-7; D is unresolved. The length of the CDR3 is 12 residues. Trimming shortened V by 1 base and J by 9 bases, and 10 bases separated the two germline ends. CDR3 loop: CASSLDSFTQYF. As DNA, the CDR3 is TGTGCCAGCAGTTTAGACAGCTTTACGCAGTACTTC.

The chain is built from TRBV2 and TRBJ1-2; no clear D gene. V dropped 6 bases and J dropped 4 bases, with 9 bases sitting between them. CDR3 length: 12 amino acids. Germline V lookup: CDR1 SNHLY, CDR2 FYNNEI. DNA of the CDR3: TGTGCCAGCAGGGACGGAGCCTATGGCTACACCTTC. Translated, it gives CASRDGAYGYTF. Filled out from reference TRBV2 and TRBJ1-2, the complete variable domain reads EPEVTQTPSHQVTQMGQEVILRCVPISNHLYFYWYRQILGQKVEFLVSFYNNEISEKSEIFDDQFSVERPDGSNFTLKIRSTKLEDSAMYFCASRDGAYGYTFGSGTRLTVV.

The chain has TRBV30 and TRBJ1-2, with TRBD1 matching 7 bases. J lost 4 bases, V lost 4 bases, and 9 bases had no gene match. This CDR3 region has 14 residues. CDR1 and CDR2 from the germline V gene are GTSNPN and SVGIG (reference sequence). The CDR3 region is CAWIPPGQLYGYTF. Here the CDR3 DNA reads TGTGCCTGGATTCCACCGGGACAGCTCTATGGCTACACCTTC.

In its sample, this clonotype was seen once. The gene calls are TRBV6-5 and TRBJ2-1; D is undetermined. V was cut by 0 bases and J by 8 bases, with 14 bases left in between. The germline V gene has CDR1 MNHEY and CDR2 SVGAGI. The length of the CDR3 is 15 residues. The CDR3 coding sequence is TGTGCCAGCAGTTACTCGAAGATAGGGTACGATGAGCAGTTCTTC. The encoded protein is CASSYSKIGYDEQFF.

The chain couples TRBV20-1 to TRBJ1-5; TRBD1 might be the D (5 bases). This CDR3 comprises 13 residues. Trimming stripped 1 base from V and 6 bases from J, with 10 bases between. The germline V gene has CDR1 DFQATT and CDR2 SNEGSKA (reference sequence). The CDR3 nucleotides read TGCAGTGCTAGAGGGTCCGGGGCTCAGCCCCAGCATTTT. It codes for CSARGSGAQPQHF.

The chain has TRBV29-1 and TRBJ1-5; D is perhaps TRBD1 (6 bases). The CDR3 has 14 amino acids. CDR1 and CDR2 (germline): SQVTM, ANQGSEA. V lost 4 bases and J 7 bases, leaving 17 bases between the germline ends. The CDR3 DNA reads TGCAGCGTTGCTCCGGGGGCGGGCAGCCAGCCCCAGCATTTT. Translated: CSVAPGAGSQPQHF.

The chain carries TRBV2 and TRBJ1-5; 7 bases fit TRBD1. CDR3 length: 15 amino acids. V lost 4 bases, J lost 1 base, and 4 bases stayed unmatched. The germline CDR1 and CDR2 sequences are SNHLY and FYNNEI. CDR3 sequence reads: CASSAQQGSNQPQHF. DNA for the CDR3: TGTGCCAGCAGTGCCCAACAGGGGAGCAATCAGCCCCAGCATTTT.

In its sample, this clonotype was seen once. The J gene is TRBJ1-5, the V gene TRBV19; D possibly corresponds to TRBD1 (6 bases). V shed 7 bases and J shed 2 bases, with 15 bases lying between them. This CDR3 region has 15 residues. Looked up from germline, CDR1 is LNHDA and CDR2 is SQIVND (reference sequence). The CDR3: CASNLGGMGNQPQHF. The CDR3 DNA follows: TGTGCCAGTAACCTTGGGGGCATGGGCAATCAGCCCCAGCATTTT. Supplemented by reference TRBV19 and TRBJ1-5, the full variable domain reads DGGITQSPKYLFRKEGQNVTLSCEQNLNHDAMYWYRQDPGQGLRLIYYSQIVNDFQKGDIAEGYSVSREKKESFPLTVTSAQKNPTAFYLCASNLGGMGNQPQHFGDGTRLSIL.

The chain is built from TRBV29-1 and TRBJ2-5; 7 nucleotides match TRBD1. CDR3 length: 12 amino acids. The junction had 7 bases not matched to a gene; V was cut back by 7 bases and J by 5 bases. From germline, CDR1 is SQVTM and CDR2 ANQGSEA. DNA for the CDR3: TGCAGCGCCCAAGGGGGCAGCGAGACCCAGTACTTC. It yields the protein CSAQGGSETQYF.

The chain carries TRBV30 and TRBJ2-6; D unclear. Trimming took off 4 bases at V and 3 bases at J, with 7 bases between the two ends. Germline CDR1 GTSNPN, CDR2 SVGIG (reference sequence). The CDR3 has 13 residues. The CDR3 sequence: CAWNAIGANVLTF. The CDR3 nucleotides are TGTGCCTGGAACGCGATTGGGGCCAACGTCCTGACTTTC.

The chain carries TRBV5-1 and TRBJ2-7; 10 nucleotides line up with TRBD1. Germline V gene data show CDR1 as SGHRS and CDR2 as YFSETQ. Unmatched junction bases numbered 5, after V lost 3 bases and J lost 5 bases. This CDR3 region has 14 residues. The CDR3 DNA reads TGCGCCAGCAGCTACGGACAGGGGGGGAACGAGCAGTACTTC. As protein: CASSYGQGGNEQYF. The full variable domain, rest sourced from reference TRBV5-1 and TRBJ2-7, is KAGVTQTPRYLIKTRGQQVTLSCSPISGHRSVSWYQQTPGQGLQFLFEYFSETQRNKGNFPGRFSGRQFSNSRSEMNVSTLELGDSALYLCASSYGQGGNEQYFGPGTRLTVT.

The chain carries TRBV29-1 and TRBJ2-1, with D unresolved. Germline CDR1 and CDR2: SQVTM and ANQGSEA. Trimming cost V 5 bases and J 10 bases, with 9 bases left between them. This CDR3 spans 10 amino acids. CDR3 residues: CSVQVKEQFF. The CDR3 DNA sequence: TGCAGCGTTCAGGTGAAGGAGCAGTTCTTC.

The V gene is TRBV19, the J gene TRBJ2-1; the match to TRBD1 covers 11 bases. With V trimmed by 5 bases and J by 10 bases, 13 bases remained unmatched. Germline lookup yields CDR1 LNHDA and CDR2 SQIVND (reference sequence). The CDR3 spans 16 residues. The DNA for the CDR3 is TGTGCCAGTAGTCCATGGGGACAGGGGGTGACGGGGGAGCAGTTCTTC. It encodes CASSPWGQGVTGEQFF.

CDR3 DNA sequence: TGTGCCAGCAGCCAGAGTTTTAACAGGGGAAGCTCCTACGAGCAGTACTTC. Amino acid sequence: CASSQSFNRGSSYEQYF. The chain has TRBV3-1 and TRBJ2-7, with 7 bases that match TRBD1. CDR3 length: 17 amino acids. J lost 0 bases, V lost 3 bases, and 11 bases had no gene match. Germline CDR1 is LGHDT and CDR2 is YNNKEL (reference sequence).

V usage is TRBV18 and J usage is TRBJ1-1, with D perhaps matching TRBD1 (5 bases). Deletions cut 6 bases from V and 3 bases from J, with 5 bases between. This CDR3 region has 11 residues. Germline CDR1 reads KGHSH; CDR2 reads LQKENI. The CDR3 region has the DNA TGTGCCAGCTCCAGGGACACTGAAGCTTTCTTT. Translated, it gives CASSRDTEAFF.

The genes are TRBV18 and TRBJ2-5, with 11 bases fitting TRBD2. Germline CDR1 is KGHSH and CDR2 is LQKENI. The ends lost 3 bases at V and 1 base at J; junction bases unmatched: 1. This CDR3 comprises 15 residues. CDR3 in amino acids: CASSPGTSGQETQYF. The DNA of the CDR3 is TGTGCCAGCTCACCCGGGACTAGCGGCCAAGAGACCCAGTACTTC.

The chain uses TRBV5-1 and TRBJ2-7; 12 bases are shared with TRBD2. The CDR3 has 18 residues. Germline trimming cut 0 bases from V and 7 bases from J; bases unmatched to any gene: 14. In germline, CDR1 is SGHRS, CDR2 YFSETQ. CDR3 DNA: TGCGCCAGCAGCTTGGTCCCTTCTAGCGGGAGGGCCACGGGTGAGCAGTACTTC. Encoded protein: CASSLVPSSGRATGEQYF.

The V gene is TRBV7-8, the J gene TRBJ2-7; 7 bases are shared with TRBD2. Germline loops: CDR1 SGHVS, CDR2 FQNEAQ. V lost 5 bases to trimming and J lost 5 bases; unmatched junction nucleotides: 21. CDR3 length: 18 amino acids. The DNA for the CDR3 is TGTGCCAGCAGCGTATCTAGCGGAGGGAGGGCGTCTAGGGACGAGCAGTACTTC. This codes for CASSVSSGGRASRDEQYF.

The gene calls are TRBV4-3 and TRBJ2-3; D remains unclear. Germline V gene lookup returns CDR1 LGHNA and CDR2 YSLEER. The CDR3 has 13 residues. Trimming shortened V by 1 base and J by 0 bases, and 2 bases separated the two germline ends. CDR3 protein: CASSQGSTDTQYF. As DNA, the CDR3 is TGCGCCAGCAGCCAAGGGAGCACAGATACGCAGTATTTT.

CDR3 in amino acids: CASGDSGNTEAFF. CDR3 in DNA: TGTGCTAGTGGGGATTCGGGGAACACTGAAGCTTTCTTT. The chain links TRBV12-5 to TRBJ1-1, with no clear D. This CDR3 region has 13 residues. Between the trimmed V and J ends, which lost 6 bases and 1 base, there was a span of 9 bases. Germline CDR1 and CDR2: LGHNT and FRNRAP.

The V gene is TRBV12-3 or TRBV12-4, the J gene TRBJ1-5; D not certain. Trimming took 6 bases from V and 0 from J, leaving 15 bases between them. The CDR3 covers 16 residues. CDR3 in amino acids: CASSPDGGYSNQPQHF. The CDR3 DNA reads TGTGCCAGCAGCCCGGACGGAGGGTATAGCAATCAGCCCCAGCATTTT.

The V call is TRBV5-1, the J call TRBJ2-7, with D hard to call. This CDR3 region has 13 residues. CDR1 and CDR2 from the germline V gene are SGHRS and YFSETQ. With 4 bases removed from V and 5 bases from J, the gap between germline ends came to 13 bases. The CDR3 sequence: CASSRTTDHEQYF. The CDR3 DNA follows: TGCGCCAGCAGCAGGACCACTGACCACGAGCAGTACTTC.

CDR3 sequence reads: CAWTGRGDTEAFF. DNA of the CDR3: TGTGCCTGGACGGGCCGGGGGGACACTGAAGCTTTCTTT. The chain is built from TRBV30 and TRBJ1-1; tentative D call: TRBD1 (5 bases). The CDR3 totals 13 residues. The germline V gene encodes CDR1 GTSNPN and CDR2 SVGIG (reference sequence). The V end lost 4 bases, the J end lost 3 bases, and 12 bases lay between the germline ends.